Each of the 6 T cell receptor beta chains below was sequenced from the same sample in a study of blood T cell repertoires in COVID-19. The assay was immunoSEQ multiplex PCR, and TCRdb's table has in-frame clones only and misses some. The sample lists hundreds of thousands of clones, about 88% occurring once. The source material was peripheral blood. The source of these receptors is a woman in her forties or fifties with COVID-19, enrolled during active disease.

This chain links TRBV12-3 or TRBV12-4 with TRBJ2-2; possible D gene TRBD2, 6 bases. V was trimmed by 8 bases and J by 4 bases, leaving 11 bases between them. The CDR3 extends over 13 amino acids. CDR3 coding DNA: TGTGCCAGCGAAAAGGGACTCACCGGGGAGCTGTTTTTT. It codes for CASEKGLTGELFF.

V is TRBV6-5 and J is TRBJ1-2, with 10 bases lining up with TRBD1. J gave up 3 bases and V 6 bases, and 7 bases lay outside the gene matches. Per germline, CDR1 MNHEY and CDR2 SVGAGI. This CDR3 has 15 amino acids. The CDR3 loop is CASRRDRGLDYGYTF. CDR3 coding DNA: TGTGCCAGCAGGAGGGACAGGGGCTTGGACTATGGCTACACCTTC.

In its sample, this clone was seen a few times. The genes are TRBV2 and TRBJ2-7, with 7 bases aligning to TRBD1. The CDR3 consists of 14 residues. With V trimmed by 5 bases and J by 1 base, 5 bases remained unmatched. Germline CDR1 is SNHLY and CDR2 is FYNNEI. Written as DNA, the CDR3 is TGTGCCAGCAGTCCCAGGGGGAAATCCTACGAGCAGTACTTC. Protein product: CASSPRGKSYEQYF.

The chain couples TRBV6-5 to TRBJ1-2; 9 bases are a match to TRBD1. The V and J ends lost 4 bases and 2 bases, in that order; junction bases with no gene match: 2. Germline CDR1 reads MNHEY; CDR2 reads SVGAGI. The length of the CDR3 is 14 residues. The CDR3 sequence is CASSSGTGNYGYTF. CDR3 nucleotide sequence: TGTGCCAGCAGTTCCGGGACAGGGAACTATGGCTACACCTTC.

The V gene is TRBV28, the J gene TRBJ1-5; D unresolved. This CDR3 has 12 residues. Germline V gene lookup returns CDR1 MDHEN and CDR2 SYDVKM. V was pared by 4 bases and J by 7 bases, with 8 bases between. The CDR3 coding sequence is TGTGCCAGCAGTTCCCCCGGGCAGCCCCAGCATTTT. Its translation: CASSSPGQPQHF.

The V call is TRBV2, the J call TRBJ2-7; perhaps TRBD1 as D (7 bases). Germline V lookup: CDR1 SNHLY, CDR2 FYNNEI. Between the trimmed V and J ends, which lost 3 bases and 6 bases, there was a span of 15 bases. The CDR3 spans 14 residues. CDR3 loop: CASSEEGALTEQYF. As DNA, the CDR3 is TGTGCCAGCAGTGAGGAGGGGGCTTTGACCGAGCAGTACTTC.